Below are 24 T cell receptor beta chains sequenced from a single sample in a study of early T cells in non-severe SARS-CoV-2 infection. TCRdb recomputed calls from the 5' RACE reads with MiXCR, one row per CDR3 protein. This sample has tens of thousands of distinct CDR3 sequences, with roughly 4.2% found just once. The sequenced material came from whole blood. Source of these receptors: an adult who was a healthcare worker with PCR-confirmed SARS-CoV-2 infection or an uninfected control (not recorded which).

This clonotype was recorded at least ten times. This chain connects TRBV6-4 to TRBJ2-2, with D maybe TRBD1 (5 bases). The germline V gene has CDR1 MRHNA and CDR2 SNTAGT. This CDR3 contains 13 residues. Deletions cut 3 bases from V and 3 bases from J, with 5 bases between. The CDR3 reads CASSEGDTGELFF. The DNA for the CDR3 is TGTGCCAGCAGTGAAGGGGACACCGGGGAGCTGTTTTTT.

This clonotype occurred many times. CDR3 protein: CASSPGQGSTEAFF. The CDR3 DNA reads TGTGCCAGCAGCCCCGGGCAGGGGAGCACTGAAGCTTTCTTT. The chain couples TRBV28 to TRBJ1-1, with D perhaps TRBD1 (6 bases). The CDR3 extends over 14 amino acids. Trimming cost V 6 bases and J 4 bases, with 15 bases left between them. Germline-derived CDR1 and CDR2 are MDHEN and SYDVKM.

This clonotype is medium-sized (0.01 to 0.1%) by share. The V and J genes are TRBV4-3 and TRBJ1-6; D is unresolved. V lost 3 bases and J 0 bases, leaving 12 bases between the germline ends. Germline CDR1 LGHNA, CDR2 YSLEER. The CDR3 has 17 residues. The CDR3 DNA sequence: TGCGCCAGCAGCCACGATCCTCAGACCTCCTATAATTCACCCCTCCACTTT. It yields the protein CASSHDPQTSYNSPLHF.

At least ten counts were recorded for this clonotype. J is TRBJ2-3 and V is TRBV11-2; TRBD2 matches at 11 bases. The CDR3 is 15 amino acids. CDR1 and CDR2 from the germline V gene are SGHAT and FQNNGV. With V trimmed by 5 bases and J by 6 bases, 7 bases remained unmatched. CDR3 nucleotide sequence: TGTGCCAGCAGCACACACCTAGCGGGAGGCGATACGCAGTATTTT. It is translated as CASSTHLAGGDTQYF.

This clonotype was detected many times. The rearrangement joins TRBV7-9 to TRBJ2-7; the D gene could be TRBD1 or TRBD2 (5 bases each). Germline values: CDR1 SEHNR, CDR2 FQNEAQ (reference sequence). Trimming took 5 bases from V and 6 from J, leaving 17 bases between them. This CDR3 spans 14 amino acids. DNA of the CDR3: TGTGCCAGCAGCACCCGGGACCGGGGTCTCGAGCAGTACTTC. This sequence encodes CASSTRDRGLEQYF.

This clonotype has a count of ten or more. Written as DNA, the CDR3 is TGTGCCAGCAGCACTTACAGGGGATCTGACACTGAAGCTTTCTTT. It is translated as CASSTYRGSDTEAFF. The chain combines TRBV5-4 with TRBJ1-1, with 7 bases fitting TRBD1. Trimming at V came to 4 bases and at J to 3 bases, leaving 9 bases not matched to a gene. This CDR3 contains 15 residues. Per germline, CDR1 SGHNT and CDR2 YYREEE (reference sequence).

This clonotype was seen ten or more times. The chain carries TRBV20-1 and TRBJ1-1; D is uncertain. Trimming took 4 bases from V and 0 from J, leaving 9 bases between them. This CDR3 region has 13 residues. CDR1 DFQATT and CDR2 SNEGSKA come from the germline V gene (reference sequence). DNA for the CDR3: TGCAGTGCTAACGGACGGCTGAACACTGAAGCTTTCTTT. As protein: CSANGRLNTEAFF.

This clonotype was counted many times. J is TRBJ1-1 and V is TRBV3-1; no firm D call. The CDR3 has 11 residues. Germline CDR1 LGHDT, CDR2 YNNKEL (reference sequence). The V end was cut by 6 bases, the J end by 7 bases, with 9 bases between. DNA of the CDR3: TGTGCCAGCAGAAGCAGACTTGAAGCTTTCTTT. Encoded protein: CASRSRLEAFF. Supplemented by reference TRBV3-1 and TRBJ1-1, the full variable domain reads DTAVSQTPKYLVTQMGNDKSIKCEQNLGHDTMYWYKQDSKKFLKIMFSYNNKELIINETVPNRFSPKSPDKAHLNLHINSLELGDSAVYFCASRSRLEAFFGQGTRLTVV.

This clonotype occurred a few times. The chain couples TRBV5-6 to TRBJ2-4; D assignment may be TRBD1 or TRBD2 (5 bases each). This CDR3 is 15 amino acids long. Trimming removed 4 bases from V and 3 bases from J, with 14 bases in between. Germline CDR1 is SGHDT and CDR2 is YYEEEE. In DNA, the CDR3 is TGTGCCAGCAGCCCGGGACCCGCGGACAAAAACATTCAGTACTTC. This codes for CASSPGPADKNIQYF.

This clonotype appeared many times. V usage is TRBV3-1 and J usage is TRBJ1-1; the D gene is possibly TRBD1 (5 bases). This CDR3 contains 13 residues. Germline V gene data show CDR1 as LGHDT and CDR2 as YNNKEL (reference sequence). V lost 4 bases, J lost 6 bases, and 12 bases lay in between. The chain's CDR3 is CASSRAGVAEAFF. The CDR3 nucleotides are TGTGCCAGCAGCCGAGCGGGGGTGGCTGAAGCTTTCTTT.

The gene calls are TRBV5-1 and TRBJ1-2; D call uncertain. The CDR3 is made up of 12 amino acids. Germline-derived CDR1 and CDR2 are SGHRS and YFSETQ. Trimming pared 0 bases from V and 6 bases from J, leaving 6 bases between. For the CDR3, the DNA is TGCGCCAGCAGCTTGGATGCGGATGGCTACACCTTC. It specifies CASSLDADGYTF. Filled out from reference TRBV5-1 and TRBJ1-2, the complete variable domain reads KAGVTQTPRYLIKTRGQQVTLSCSPISGHRSVSWYQQTPGQGLQFLFEYFSETQRNKGNFPGRFSGRQFSNSRSEMNVSTLELGDSALYLCASSLDADGYTFGSGTRLTVV.

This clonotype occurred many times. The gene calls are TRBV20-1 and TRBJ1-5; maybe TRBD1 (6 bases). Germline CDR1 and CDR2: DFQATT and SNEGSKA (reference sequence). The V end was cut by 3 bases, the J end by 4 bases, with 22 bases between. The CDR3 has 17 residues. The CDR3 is CSAREWVGQPRNQPQHF. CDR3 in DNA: TGCAGTGCTAGGGAATGGGTAGGACAGCCCAGGAATCAGCCCCAGCATTTT.

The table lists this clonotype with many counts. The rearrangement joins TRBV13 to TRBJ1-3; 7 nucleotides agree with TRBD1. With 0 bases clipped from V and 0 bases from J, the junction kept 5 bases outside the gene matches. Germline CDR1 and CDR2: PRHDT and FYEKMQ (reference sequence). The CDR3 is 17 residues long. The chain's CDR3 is CASSLGSGGASGNTIYF. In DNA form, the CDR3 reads TGTGCCAGCAGCTTAGGGTCAGGGGGAGCCTCTGGAAACACCATATATTTT.

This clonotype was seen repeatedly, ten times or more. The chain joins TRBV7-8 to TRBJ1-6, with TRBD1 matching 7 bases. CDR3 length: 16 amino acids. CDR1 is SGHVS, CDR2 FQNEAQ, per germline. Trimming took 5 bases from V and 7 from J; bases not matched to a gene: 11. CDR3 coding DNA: TGTGCCAGCAGCCTCCGTACACAGGGGCAGAATTCACCCCTCCACTTT. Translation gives CASSLRTQGQNSPLHF.

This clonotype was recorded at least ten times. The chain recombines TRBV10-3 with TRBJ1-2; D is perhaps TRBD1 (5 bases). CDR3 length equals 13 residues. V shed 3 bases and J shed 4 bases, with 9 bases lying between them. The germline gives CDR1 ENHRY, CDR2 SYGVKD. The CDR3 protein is CAISDSTAYGYTF. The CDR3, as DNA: TGTGCCATCAGTGATTCGACAGCCTATGGCTACACCTTC.

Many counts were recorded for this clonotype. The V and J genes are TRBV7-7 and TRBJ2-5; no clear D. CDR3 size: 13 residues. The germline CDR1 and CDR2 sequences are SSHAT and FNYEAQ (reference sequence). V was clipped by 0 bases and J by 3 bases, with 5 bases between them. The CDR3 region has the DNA TGTGCCAGCAGCTTAGCGCCTAAAGAGACCCAGTACTTC. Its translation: CASSLAPKETQYF. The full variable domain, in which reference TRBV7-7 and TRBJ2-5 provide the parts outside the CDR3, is GAGVSQSPRYKVTKRGQDVTLRCDPISSHATLYWYQQALGQGPEFLTYFNYEAQPDKSGLPSDRFSAERPEGSISTLTIQRTEQRDSAMYRCASSLAPKETQYFGPGTRLLVL.

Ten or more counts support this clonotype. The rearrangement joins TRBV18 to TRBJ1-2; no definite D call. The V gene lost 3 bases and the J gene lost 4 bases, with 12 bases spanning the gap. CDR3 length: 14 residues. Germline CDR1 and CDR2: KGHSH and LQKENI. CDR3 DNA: TGTGCCAGCTCACCCCGGGCCGAGGGCTATGGCTACACCTTC. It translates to CASSPRAEGYGYTF.

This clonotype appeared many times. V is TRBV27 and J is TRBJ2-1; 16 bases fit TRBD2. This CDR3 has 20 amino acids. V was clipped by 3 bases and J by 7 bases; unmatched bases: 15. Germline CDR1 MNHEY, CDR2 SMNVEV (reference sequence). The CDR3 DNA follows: TGTGCCAGCAGTTTTCTGGGACTAGCGGGGGGGCCCAATTCCAGTAATGAGCAGTTCTTC. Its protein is CASSFLGLAGGPNSSNEQFF.

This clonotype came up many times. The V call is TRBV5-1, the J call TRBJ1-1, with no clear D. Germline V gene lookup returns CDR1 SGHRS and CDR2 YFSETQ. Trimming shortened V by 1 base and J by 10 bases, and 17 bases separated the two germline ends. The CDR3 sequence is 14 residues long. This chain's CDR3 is CASSLQTPGQGAFF. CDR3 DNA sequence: TGCGCCAGCAGCTTGCAGACACCCGGGCAAGGAGCTTTCTTT.

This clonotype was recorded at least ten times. The DNA for the CDR3 is TGCGCCAGCAGCTTGGGCCGAGGCGAGCAGTACTTC. Translated: CASSLGRGEQYF. V is TRBV5-1 and J is TRBJ2-7, with D unclear. Between the trimmed V and J ends, which lost 0 bases and 6 bases, there was a span of 7 bases. CDR1 SGHRS and CDR2 YFSETQ come from the germline V gene. The CDR3 consists of 12 residues. Supplemented by reference TRBV5-1 and TRBJ2-7, the full variable domain reads KAGVTQTPRYLIKTRGQQVTLSCSPISGHRSVSWYQQTPGQGLQFLFEYFSETQRNKGNFPGRFSGRQFSNSRSEMNVSTLELGDSALYLCASSLGRGEQYFGPGTRLTVT.

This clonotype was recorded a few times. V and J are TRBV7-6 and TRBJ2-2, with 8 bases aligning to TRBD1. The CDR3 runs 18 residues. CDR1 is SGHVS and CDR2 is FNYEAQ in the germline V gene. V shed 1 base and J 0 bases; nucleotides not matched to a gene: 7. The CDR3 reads CASSLEGRGPSNTGELFF. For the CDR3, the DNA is TGTGCCAGCAGCTTAGAGGGCAGGGGGCCTTCGAACACCGGGGAGCTGTTTTTT.

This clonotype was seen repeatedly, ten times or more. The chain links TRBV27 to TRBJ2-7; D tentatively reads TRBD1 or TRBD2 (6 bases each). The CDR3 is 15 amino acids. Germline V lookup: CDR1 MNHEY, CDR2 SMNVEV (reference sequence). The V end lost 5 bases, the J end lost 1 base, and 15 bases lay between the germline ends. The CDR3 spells CASSPGQGTSYEQYF. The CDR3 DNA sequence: TGTGCCAGCAGTCCGGGGCAGGGGACTTCCTACGAGCAGTACTTC.

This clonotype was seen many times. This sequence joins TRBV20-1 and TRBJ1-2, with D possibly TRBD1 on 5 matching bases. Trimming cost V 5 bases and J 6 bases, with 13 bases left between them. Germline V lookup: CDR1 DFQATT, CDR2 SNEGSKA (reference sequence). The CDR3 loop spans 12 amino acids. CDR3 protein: CSARDSHHGYTF. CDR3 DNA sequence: TGCAGTGCTCGCGACAGCCACCATGGCTACACCTTC.

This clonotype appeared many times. CDR3 protein: CSARVEGGATNEQFF. The CDR3 DNA follows: TGCAGTGCTAGAGTAGAGGGAGGGGCCACCAATGAGCAGTTCTTC. V is TRBV20-1 and J is TRBJ2-1; 7 nucleotides agree with TRBD2. CDR3 size: 15 residues. Germline CDR1 reads DFQATT; CDR2 reads SNEGSKA (reference sequence). Trimming took 1 base from V and 6 from J; bases not matched to a gene: 9.